The 18 T cell receptor beta chains below come from one sample, sequenced in a study of blood T cell repertoires in COVID-19. The repertoire was sequenced with immunoSEQ multiplex PCR; TCRdb's copy has only in-frame clones and lacks some. Of around 64,000 clones in the sample, around nine tenths are singletons; the top ten hold approximately 11%. Sequencing was done on a sample of peripheral blood. These receptors originate from a young woman with acute or convalescent COVID-19.

The V call is TRBV27, the J call TRBJ2-7, with 12 bases matching TRBD2. V lost 5 bases, J lost 1 base, and 18 bases stayed unmatched. This CDR3 is built from 20 residues. Germline loops: CDR1 MNHEY, CDR2 SMNVEV (reference sequence). The CDR3 here is CASSPLFPHGLAGSSYEQYF. The CDR3 DNA sequence: TGTGCCAGCAGTCCTCTATTCCCCCACGGACTAGCGGGGTCTTCCTACGAGCAGTACTTC.

This clone appeared once. The genes are TRBV29-1 and TRBJ2-1; perhaps TRBD1 as D (5 bases). The V gene lost 4 bases and the J gene lost 4 bases, with 14 bases spanning the gap. The CDR3 spans 14 residues. Germline loops: CDR1 SQVTM, CDR2 ANQGSEA. The CDR3 loop is CSVGWGAGYNEQFF. CDR3 sequence (DNA): TGCAGCGTTGGCTGGGGCGCAGGGTACAATGAGCAGTTCTTC.

The chain couples TRBV30 to TRBJ2-7, with 9 nucleotides matching TRBD1. The CDR3 is made up of 13 amino acids. Germline trimming cut 1 base from V and 6 bases from J; bases unmatched to any gene: 4. The germline V gene encodes CDR1 GTSNPN and CDR2 SVGIG (reference sequence). This CDR3 is CAWSATGGAEQYF. CDR3 coding DNA: TGTGCCTGGAGTGCAACAGGGGGCGCCGAGCAGTACTTC. Full variable domain (missing parts from reference TRBV30 and TRBJ2-7): SQTIHQWPATLVQPVGSPLSLECTVEGTSNPNLYWYRQAAGRGLQLLFYSVGIGQISSEVPQNLSASRPQDRQFILSSKKLLLSDSGFYLCAWSATGGAEQYFGPGTRLTVT.

This clone was recorded once. The genes are TRBV27 and TRBJ1-5, with D possibly TRBD1 on 6 matching bases. This CDR3 spans 13 amino acids. Germline V gene sequence: CDR1 MNHEY, CDR2 SMNVEV (reference sequence). Trimming shortened V by 8 bases and J by 6 bases, and 14 bases separated the two germline ends. The CDR3 protein is CASGPGGLQPQHF. The CDR3 bases are TGTGCCAGCGGCCCGGGGGGGCTTCAGCCCCAGCATTTT.

The V call is TRBV9, the J call TRBJ2-6; D is unresolved. The CDR3 consists of 16 residues. Trimming shortened V by 3 bases and J by 2 bases, and 12 bases separated the two germline ends. Germline lookup yields CDR1 SGDLS and CDR2 YYNGEE. CDR3 in DNA: TGTGCCAGCAGCGACTACTCGATAACTGGGGCCAACGTCCTGACTTTC. Amino acids: CASSDYSITGANVLTF.

This clone was counted a single time. The chain employs TRBV19 and TRBJ2-2, with a possible D match to TRBD1 (6 bases). V was clipped by 7 bases and J by 5 bases, with 20 bases between them. The CDR3 consists of 16 residues. Germline V lookup: CDR1 LNHDA, CDR2 SQIVND (reference sequence). DNA of the CDR3: TGTGCCAGTAACAGCTTGATACAGGGTTTGACCGGGGAGCTGTTTTTT. It is translated as CASNSLIQGLTGELFF.

The chain couples TRBV7-2 to TRBJ2-1; 10 bases agree with TRBD2. Germline CDR1 SGHTA, CDR2 FQGNSA. The CDR3 length is 15 residues. The trim removed 5 bases at V and 8 bases at J, leaving 9 bases unmatched. The CDR3 here is CASSIGGTSVYEQFF. The CDR3 DNA reads TGTGCCAGCAGCATCGGGGGGACTAGCGTCTATGAGCAGTTCTTC.

The chain is built from TRBV28 and TRBJ1-4, with unresolved D. Germline loops: CDR1 MDHEN, CDR2 SYDVKM. The germline V and J ends were trimmed by 10 bases and 0 bases, with 12 bases remaining between them. CDR3 length equals 14 residues. CDR3 coding DNA: TGTGCCACCACCAGGCACTCAACTAATGAAAAACTGTTTTTT. This translates into CATTRHSTNEKLFF.

The chain employs TRBV28 and TRBJ1-5; D is unclear. The CDR3 length is 15 residues. Germline CDR1 and CDR2: MDHEN and SYDVKM. V was cut by 8 bases and J by 8 bases, with 22 bases left in between. CDR3 sequence (DNA): TGTGCCAGCCTCCCTAGTCGAGGGTCGGTCGAGCCCCAGCATTTT. Translated, it gives CASLPSRGSVEPQHF.

The V and J genes are TRBV30 and TRBJ2-3; 8 positions agree with TRBD2. The V and J ends lost 0 bases and 6 bases, in that order; junction bases with no gene match: 2. Germline-derived CDR1 and CDR2 are GTSNPN and SVGIG (reference sequence). The CDR3 consists of 13 residues. The CDR3 DNA sequence: TGTGCCTGGAGTGTTTCGGGGGGGGATACGCAGTATTTT. Encoded protein: CAWSVSGGDTQYF.

The V gene is TRBV4-1, the J gene TRBJ2-5; 7 nucleotides align to TRBD2. The CDR3 sequence is 15 residues long. Germline V CDR1 and CDR2: MGHRA, YSYEKL. V was clipped by 1 base and J by 2 bases; unmatched bases: 4. CDR3 nucleotides: TGCGCCAGCAGCCAAGGGAGGCGGGAGCAAGAGACCCAGTACTTC. It yields the protein CASSQGRREQETQYF.

This clone came up once. The J gene is TRBJ2-3, the V gene TRBV9, with TRBD1 matching over 7 bases. The CDR3 is 16 amino acids. From germline, CDR1 is SGDLS and CDR2 YYNGEE. With V trimmed by 0 bases and J by 0 bases, 4 bases remained unmatched. CDR3 coding DNA: TGTGCCAGCAGCGTAGGGACAGGCACTAGCACAGATACGCAGTATTTT. Amino acid sequence: CASSVGTGTSTDTQYF.

This clone was observed a single time. The chain combines TRBV2 with TRBJ2-7; 9 nucleotides match TRBD2. V lost 6 bases and J lost 4; bases outside the gene matches: 13. There are 16 residues in the CDR3. Per germline, CDR1 SNHLY and CDR2 FYNNEI. The CDR3 DNA reads as TGTGCCAGCAGCATAAGAAGGGCTAGCGGGATTTACGAGCAGTACTTC. It codes for CASSIRRASGIYEQYF.

This rearrangement joins TRBV18 to TRBJ2-1, with 10 positions matching TRBD2. The length of the CDR3 is 16 residues. Germline V CDR1 and CDR2: KGHSH, LQKENI. V was clipped by 5 bases and J by 1 base; unmatched bases: 5. CDR3: CASSTLAGKSYNEQFF. Here the CDR3 DNA reads TGTGCCAGCTCAACACTAGCGGGAAAATCCTACAATGAGCAGTTCTTC.

The V gene is TRBV30, the J gene TRBJ1-1; 12 bases line up with TRBD1. Germline V gene sequence: CDR1 GTSNPN, CDR2 SVGIG (reference sequence). J was trimmed by 5 bases and V by 5 bases; bases with no gene match: 3. The CDR3 contains 13 residues. CDR3 in DNA: TGTGCCTGGGGGACAGGGGGCATAACTGAAGCTTTCTTT. Translated, it gives CAWGTGGITEAFF.

The CDR3 protein is CASSLAYAGGDEQFF. CDR3 sequence (DNA): TGTGCCAGCAGCTTAGCGTATGCAGGAGGGGATGAGCAGTTCTTC. The V call is TRBV7-2, the J call TRBJ2-1; a weak D match, TRBD2 (6 bases). CDR3 length: 15 residues. Trimming left V 0 bases short and J 8 bases short, with 14 bases between. Germline CDR1 and CDR2: SGHTA and FQGNSA.

The gene calls are TRBV5-1 and TRBJ2-7, with a possible D match to TRBD1 (5 bases). The CDR3 is 13 residues long. Trimming pared 4 bases from V and 3 bases from J, leaving 11 bases between. Germline CDR1 and CDR2: SGHRS and YFSETQ. This CDR3 is CASSLRQNYEQYF. The CDR3 nucleotides read TGCGCCAGCAGCCTTCGACAGAACTACGAGCAGTACTTC.

V gene TRBV28 combines with J gene TRBJ2-3, with a tentative D call TRBD1 (6 bases). Trimming took 3 bases from V and 2 from J, leaving 12 bases between them. Germline V gene sequence: CDR1 MDHEN, CDR2 SYDVKM. The CDR3 is 15 amino acids. CDR3 amino acids: CASSLGAGPTDTQYF. DNA for the CDR3: TGTGCCAGCAGTTTGGGGGCAGGTCCCACAGATACGCAGTATTTT. The full variable domain, with the rest looked up from reference TRBV28 and TRBJ2-3, is DVKVTQSSRYLVKRTGEKVFLECVQDMDHENMFWYRQDPGLGLRLIYFSYDVKMKEKGDIPEGYSVSREKKERFSLILESASTNQTSMYLCASSLGAGPTDTQYFGPGTRLTVL.